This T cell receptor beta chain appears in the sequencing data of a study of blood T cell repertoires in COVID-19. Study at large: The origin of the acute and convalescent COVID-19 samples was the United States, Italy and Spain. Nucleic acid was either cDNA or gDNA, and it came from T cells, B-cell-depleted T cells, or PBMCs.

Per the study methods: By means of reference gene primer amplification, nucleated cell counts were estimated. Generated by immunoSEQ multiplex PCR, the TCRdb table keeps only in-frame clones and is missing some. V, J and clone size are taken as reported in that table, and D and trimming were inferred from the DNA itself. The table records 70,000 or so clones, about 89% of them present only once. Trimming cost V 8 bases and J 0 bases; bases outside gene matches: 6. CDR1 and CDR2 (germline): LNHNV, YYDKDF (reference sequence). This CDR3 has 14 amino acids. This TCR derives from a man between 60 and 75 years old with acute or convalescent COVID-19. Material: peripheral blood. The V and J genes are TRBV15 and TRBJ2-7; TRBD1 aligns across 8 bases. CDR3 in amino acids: CATLRDRSSYEQYF. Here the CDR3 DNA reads TGTGCCACCCTCCGGGACAGGTCCTCCTACGAGCAGTACTTC.